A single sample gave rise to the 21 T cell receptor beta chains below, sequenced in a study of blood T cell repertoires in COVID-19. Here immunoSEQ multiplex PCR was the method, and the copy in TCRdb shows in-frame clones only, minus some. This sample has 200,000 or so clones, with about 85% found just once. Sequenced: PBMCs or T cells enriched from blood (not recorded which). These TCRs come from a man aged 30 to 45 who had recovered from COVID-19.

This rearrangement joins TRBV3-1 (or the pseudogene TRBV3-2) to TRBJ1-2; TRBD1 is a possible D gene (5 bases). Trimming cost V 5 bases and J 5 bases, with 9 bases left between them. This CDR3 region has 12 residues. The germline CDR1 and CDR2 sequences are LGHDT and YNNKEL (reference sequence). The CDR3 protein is CASSYPGYGYTF. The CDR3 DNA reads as TGTGCCAGCAGCTATCCAGGGTATGGCTACACCTTC.

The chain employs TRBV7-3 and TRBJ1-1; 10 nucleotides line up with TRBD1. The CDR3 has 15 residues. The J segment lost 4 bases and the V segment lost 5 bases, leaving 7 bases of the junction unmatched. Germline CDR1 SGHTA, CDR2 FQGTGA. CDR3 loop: CASSARTGGSTEAFF. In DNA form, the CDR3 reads TGTGCCAGCAGCGCGCGGACAGGGGGTAGCACTGAAGCTTTCTTT.

The CDR3 DNA sequence: TGTGCCAGCAGTTTGTTGGGCGAGAACACCATATATTTT. Its translation: CASSLLGENTIYF. J is TRBJ1-3 and V is TRBV12-3 or TRBV12-4; no firm D call. This CDR3 is 13 amino acids long. V was trimmed by 3 bases and J by 7 bases, leaving 10 bases between them.

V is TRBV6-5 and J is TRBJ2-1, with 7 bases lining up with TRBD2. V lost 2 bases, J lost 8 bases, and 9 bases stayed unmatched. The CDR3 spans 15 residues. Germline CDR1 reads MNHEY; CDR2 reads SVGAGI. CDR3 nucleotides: TGTGCCAGCAGTTACATGGGCGGGAGACGCTATGAGCAGTTCTTC. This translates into CASSYMGGRRYEQFF.

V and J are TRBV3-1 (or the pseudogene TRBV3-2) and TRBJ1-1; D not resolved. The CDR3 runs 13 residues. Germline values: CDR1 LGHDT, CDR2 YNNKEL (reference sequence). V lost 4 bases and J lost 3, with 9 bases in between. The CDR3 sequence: CASSPRADTEAFF. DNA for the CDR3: TGTGCCAGCAGCCCACGAGCGGACACTGAAGCTTTCTTT.

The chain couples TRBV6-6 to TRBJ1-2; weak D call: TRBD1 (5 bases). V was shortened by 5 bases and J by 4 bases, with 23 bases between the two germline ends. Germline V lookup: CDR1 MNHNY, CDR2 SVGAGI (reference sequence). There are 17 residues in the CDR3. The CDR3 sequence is CASSPTGITETVYGYTF. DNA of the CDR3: TGTGCCAGCAGTCCCACGGGCATCACCGAGACAGTCTATGGCTACACCTTC.

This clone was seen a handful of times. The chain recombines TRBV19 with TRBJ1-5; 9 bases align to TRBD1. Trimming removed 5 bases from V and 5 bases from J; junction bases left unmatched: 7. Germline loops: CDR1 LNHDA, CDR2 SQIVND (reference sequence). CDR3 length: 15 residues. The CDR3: CASSEGTGRYQPQHF. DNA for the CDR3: TGTGCCAGTAGTGAAGGGACAGGGAGATATCAGCCCCAGCATTTT.

CDR3 coding DNA: TGTGCCAGCAGTCCCGGGGGGTCCATAGGCTTGCATGAGCAGTTCTTC. Amino acid sequence: CASSPGGSIGLHEQFF. The chain couples TRBV11-3 to TRBJ2-1, with 7 positions matching TRBD2. The trim removed 6 bases at V and 8 bases at J, leaving 16 bases unmatched. There are 16 residues in the CDR3. In germline, CDR1 is SGHNT, CDR2 YENEEA.

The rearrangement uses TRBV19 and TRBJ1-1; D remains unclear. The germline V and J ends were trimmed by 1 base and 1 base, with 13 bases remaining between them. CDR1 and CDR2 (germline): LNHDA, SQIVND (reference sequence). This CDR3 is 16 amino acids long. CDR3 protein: CASSIAVSVRNTEAFF. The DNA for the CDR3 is TGTGCCAGTAGTATAGCGGTGAGCGTAAGGAACACTGAAGCTTTCTTT.

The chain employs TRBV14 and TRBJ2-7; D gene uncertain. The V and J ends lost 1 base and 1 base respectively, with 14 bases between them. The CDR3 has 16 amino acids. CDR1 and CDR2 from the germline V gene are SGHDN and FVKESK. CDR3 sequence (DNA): TGTGCCAGCAGCCAAGGTCAAACCTCGAGGTCCTACGAGCAGTACTTC. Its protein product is CASSQGQTSRSYEQYF.

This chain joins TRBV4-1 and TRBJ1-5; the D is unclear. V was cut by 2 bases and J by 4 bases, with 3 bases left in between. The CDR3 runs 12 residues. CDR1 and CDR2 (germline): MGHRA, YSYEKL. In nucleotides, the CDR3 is TGCGCCAGCAGCCAACCGAATCAGCCCCAGCATTTT. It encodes CASSQPNQPQHF.

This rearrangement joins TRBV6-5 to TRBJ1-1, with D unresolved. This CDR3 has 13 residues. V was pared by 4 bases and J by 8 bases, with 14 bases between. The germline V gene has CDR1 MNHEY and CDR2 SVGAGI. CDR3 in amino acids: CASSSFGRAEAFF. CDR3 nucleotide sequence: TGTGCCAGCAGTTCCTTCGGGAGGGCCGAAGCTTTCTTT.

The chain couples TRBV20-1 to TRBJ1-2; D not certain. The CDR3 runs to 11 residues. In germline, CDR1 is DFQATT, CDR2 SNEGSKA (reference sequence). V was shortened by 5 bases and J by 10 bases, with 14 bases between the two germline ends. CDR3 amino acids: CSALRRTYYTF. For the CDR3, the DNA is TGCAGTGCTCTGAGGAGGACCTACTACACCTTC.

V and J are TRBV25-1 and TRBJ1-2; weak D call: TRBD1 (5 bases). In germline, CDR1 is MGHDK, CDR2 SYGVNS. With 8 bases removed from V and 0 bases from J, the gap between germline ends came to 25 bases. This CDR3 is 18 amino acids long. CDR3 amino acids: CASRGWARPPHPNYGYTF. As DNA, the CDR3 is TGTGCCAGCCGGGGGTGGGCCCGCCCCCCCCATCCTAACTATGGCTACACCTTC.

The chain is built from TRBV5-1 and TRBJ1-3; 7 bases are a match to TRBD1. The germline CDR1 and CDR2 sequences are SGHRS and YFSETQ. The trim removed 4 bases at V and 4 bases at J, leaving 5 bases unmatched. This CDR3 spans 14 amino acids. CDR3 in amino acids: CASSRGQRGNTIYF. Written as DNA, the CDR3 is TGCGCCAGCAGCAGGGGACAGAGGGGAAACACCATATATTTT.

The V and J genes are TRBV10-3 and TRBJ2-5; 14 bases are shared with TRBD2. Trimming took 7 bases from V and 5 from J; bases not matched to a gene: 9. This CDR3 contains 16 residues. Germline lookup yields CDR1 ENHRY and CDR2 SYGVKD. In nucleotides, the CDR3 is TGTGCCATCAAACCGGGACTAGCGGGAGTCGAGGAGACCCAGTACTTC. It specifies CAIKPGLAGVEETQYF.

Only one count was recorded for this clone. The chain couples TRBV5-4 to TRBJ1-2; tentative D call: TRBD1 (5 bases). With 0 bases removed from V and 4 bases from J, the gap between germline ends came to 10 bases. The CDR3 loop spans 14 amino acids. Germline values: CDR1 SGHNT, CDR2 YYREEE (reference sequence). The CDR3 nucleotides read TGTGCCAGCAGCTTGGGGGGGGTGGCCTATGGCTACACCTTC. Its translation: CASSLGGVAYGYTF. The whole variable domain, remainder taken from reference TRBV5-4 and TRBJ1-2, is ETGVTQSPTHLIKTRGQQVTLRCSSQSGHNTVSWYQQALGQGPQFIFQYYREEENGRGNFPPRFSGLQFPNYSSELNVNALELDDSALYLCASSLGGVAYGYTFGSGTRLTVV.

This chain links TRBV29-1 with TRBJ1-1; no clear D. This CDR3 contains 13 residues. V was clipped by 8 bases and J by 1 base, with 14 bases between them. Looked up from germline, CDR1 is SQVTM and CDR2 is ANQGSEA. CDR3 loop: CSIMAQENTEAFF. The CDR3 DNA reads TGCAGCATCATGGCTCAGGAGAACACTGAAGCTTTCTTT.

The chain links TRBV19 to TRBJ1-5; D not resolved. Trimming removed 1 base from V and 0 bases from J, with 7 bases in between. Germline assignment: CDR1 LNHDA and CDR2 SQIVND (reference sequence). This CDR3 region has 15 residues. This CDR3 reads CASSIGESSNQPQHF. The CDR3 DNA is TGTGCCAGTAGTATAGGGGAGAGTAGCAATCAGCCCCAGCATTTT.

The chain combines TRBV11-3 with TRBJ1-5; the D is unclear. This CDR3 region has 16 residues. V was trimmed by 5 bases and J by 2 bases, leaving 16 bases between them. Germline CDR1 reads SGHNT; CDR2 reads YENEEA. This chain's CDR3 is CASSPWPRHGNQPQHF. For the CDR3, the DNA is TGTGCCAGCAGCCCCTGGCCGAGACATGGCAATCAGCCCCAGCATTTT.

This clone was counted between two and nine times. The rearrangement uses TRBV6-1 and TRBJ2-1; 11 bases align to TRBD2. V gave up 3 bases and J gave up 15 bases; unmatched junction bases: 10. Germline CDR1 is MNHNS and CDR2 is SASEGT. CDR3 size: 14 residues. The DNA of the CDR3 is TGTGCCAGCAGTGAGCTTAGGACTAGCGGGCGGGGGTTCTTC. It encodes CASSELRTSGRGFF.